The sample holds many counts of the clone carrying this TCR beta chain. What it recognizes is unknown. It was 5'RACE with constant-segment primers that produced the TCR alpha and TCR beta cDNA libraries, which carried sample barcodes and UMIs. A single record per CDR3 protein comes from TCRdb applying MiXCR to the 5' RACE reads. The data hold over 40,000 distinct CDR3 sequences, with less than 15% observed a single time. These data come from a study of T-cell memory formation after mild COVID-19. Study-wide findings and caveats: Later expanders leaned CD4+, whereas clones that contracted between day 15 and 85 were balanced CD4/CD8.

CDR1 and CDR2 from the germline V gene are SGHTA and FQGNSA. Trimming removed 7 bases from V and 9 bases from J; junction bases left unmatched: 18. The CDR3 consists of 17 residues. The sample was PBMCs or a T cell subset sorted from them (not recorded which). This TCR came from a young man who had mild COVID-19 (a few samples of this study predate the infection). Cell type and time point are not known. The chain links TRBV7-2 to TRBJ2-1, with 10 bases lining up with TRBD2. CDR3 in amino acids: CASNLPLGTSDRSEQFF. The CDR3 DNA sequence: TGTGCCAGCAACCTACCCCTCGGGACTAGCGATCGTAGTGAGCAGTTCTTC.